Following are 26 T cell receptor beta chains from one sample sequenced in a study of identical twins. TCRdb ran MiXCR on the 5' RACE reads and lists one entry per CDR3 protein. The sample comprises approximately 890,000 distinct CDR3 sequences, 9% to 15% of which are singletons, and around 1.5% rests with the top ten. This sample also belongs to another study, concerning yellow fever vaccine responses in identical twins.

Sequenced sample: PBMCs. The receptors here all came from a woman under 30 in good health.

This clonotype was counted only a few times. The genes are TRBV20-1 and TRBJ1-5; maybe TRBD1 (5 bases). Germline values: CDR1 DFQATT, CDR2 SNEGSKA (reference sequence). V was shortened by 6 bases and J by 3 bases, with 12 bases between the two germline ends. The length of the CDR3 is 13 residues. The CDR3 DNA follows: TGCAGTGCCCCCCCAGGGAACAATCAGCCCCAGCATTTT. Protein product: CSAPPGNNQPQHF.

This clonotype was recorded a few times. This chain links TRBV20-1 with TRBJ2-3; the match to TRBD2 covers 8 bases. This CDR3 has 16 residues. Per germline, CDR1 DFQATT and CDR2 SNEGSKA (reference sequence). V lost 2 bases to trimming and J lost 4 bases; unmatched junction nucleotides: 11. CDR3 DNA: TGCAGTGCTAGAACCCAAGTAGCGGGAAGGGCAGATACGCAGTATTTT. Encoded protein: CSARTQVAGRADTQYF.

The rearrangement uses TRBV6-1 and TRBJ2-3; TRBD1 agrees at 8 bases. Germline-derived CDR1 and CDR2 are MNHNS and SASEGT. CDR3 length: 13 amino acids. After removal of 9 bases from V and 2 bases from J, the junction contained 4 bases not matched to a gene. The CDR3 nucleotides read TGTGCCAGTCTGGGACAGGTCACAGATACGCAGTATTTT. Translating gives CASLGQVTDTQYF.

This clonotype has ten or more counts. The chain recombines TRBV29-1 with TRBJ1-5; D is unresolved. Trimming took off 4 bases at V and 9 bases at J, with 19 bases between the two ends. Germline V gene data show CDR1 as SQVTM and CDR2 as ANQGSEA. CDR3 length equals 14 residues. The CDR3 spells CSVAPGDVAGPQHF. The DNA for the CDR3 is TGCAGCGTTGCCCCCGGAGACGTGGCGGGGCCCCAGCATTTT.

This clonotype was counted between two and nine times. The chain joins TRBV28 to TRBJ2-3; TRBD2 agrees at 8 bases. Trimming removed 1 base from V and 6 bases from J; junction bases left unmatched: 3. Germline-derived CDR1 and CDR2 are MDHEN and SYDVKM. The CDR3 covers 14 residues. CDR3 nucleotides: TGTGCCAGCAGTTTATTAGCGGGGAGCGATACGCAGTATTTT. The encoded protein is CASSLLAGSDTQYF.

This chain joins TRBV7-8 and TRBJ2-7; D possibly corresponds to TRBD2 (6 bases). Germline loops: CDR1 SGHVS, CDR2 FQNEAQ. This CDR3 is 16 amino acids long. Between the trimmed V and J ends, which lost 1 base and 6 bases, there was a span of 19 bases. CDR3 protein: CASSLEIRGFGLEQYV. The CDR3 DNA is TGTGCCAGCAGCTTAGAGATTCGGGGGTTCGGGCTCGAGCAGTACGTC.

This clonotype was found a few times. V and J are TRBV2 and TRBJ2-3, with D maybe TRBD1 (7 bases). Germline assignment: CDR1 SNHLY and CDR2 FYNNEI. CDR3 size: 15 residues. V lost 10 bases and J lost 2, with 19 bases in between. The CDR3 DNA sequence: TGTGCCACCAACGCCGCGGGACAGCCCACAGATACGCAGTATTTT. Its translation: CATNAAGQPTDTQYF.

The V call is TRBV20-1, the J call TRBJ2-7, with 9 positions matching TRBD2. The CDR3 is made up of 14 amino acids. The junction had 11 bases not matched to a gene; V was cut back by 7 bases and J by 4 bases. Germline V CDR1 and CDR2: DFQATT, SNEGSKA (reference sequence). CDR3 protein: CSVIVSGGPYEQYV. The DNA for the CDR3 is TGCAGTGTCATTGTGAGCGGGGGGCCATACGAGCAGTACGTC.

In this sample, this clonotype turned up many times. The chain links TRBV12-3 or TRBV12-4 to TRBJ2-7; D remains unclear. The CDR3 consists of 12 residues. Trimming shortened V by 9 bases and J by 0 bases, and 9 bases separated the two germline ends. The CDR3 DNA reads TGTGCCAGGGTTCTACCCTCCTACGAGCAGTACTTC. Its protein is CARVLPSYEQYF.

This chain joins TRBV5-1 and TRBJ2-3, with D possibly matching TRBD2 (5 bases). The CDR3 has 15 amino acids. Germline V gene data show CDR1 as SGHRS and CDR2 as YFSETQ. V dropped 2 bases and J dropped 1 base, with 11 bases sitting between them. CDR3 nucleotides: TGCGCCAGCAGCTTTGAAGGGAGTGGCACAGATACGCAGTATTTT. Encoded protein: CASSFEGSGTDTQYF.

The chain uses TRBV6-1 and TRBJ1-1; no clear D gene. The CDR3 covers 13 residues. V lost 3 bases to trimming and J lost 3 bases, with 8 bases between them. Germline CDR1 and CDR2: MNHNS and SASEGT. DNA for the CDR3: TGTGCCAGCAGTGAGCTTCTGTACACTGAAGCTTTCTTT. Translated: CASSELLYTEAFF.

The chain couples TRBV12-3 or TRBV12-4 to TRBJ1-1; D uncertain. The germline V and J ends were trimmed by 6 bases and 7 bases, with 12 bases remaining between them. CDR3 length: 12 residues. DNA of the CDR3: TGTGCCAGCAGCCCGGACGTAAGTGAAGCTTTCTTT. Translated, it gives CASSPDVSEAFF.

The gene calls are TRBV3-1 and TRBJ2-3, with D perhaps TRBD1 (6 bases). Germline V CDR1 and CDR2: LGHDT, YNNKEL (reference sequence). Trimming cost V 3 bases and J 2 bases, with 12 bases left between them. CDR3 size: 15 residues. CDR3 protein: CASSHASGVTDTQYF. Written as DNA, the CDR3 is TGTGCCAGCAGCCATGCATCAGGGGTCACAGATACGCAGTATTTT.

In its sample, this clonotype was seen a few times. The chain joins TRBV24-1 to TRBJ2-2; D uncertain. V was pared by 0 bases and J by 3 bases, with 13 bases between. The CDR3 has 17 amino acids. Per germline, CDR1 KGHDR and CDR2 SFDVKD. Here the CDR3 DNA reads TGTGCCACCAGTGATTTGCCGTCGATCTCCGACACCGGGGAGCTGTTTTTT. This translates into CATSDLPSISDTGELFF.

The V and J genes are TRBV4-2 and TRBJ2-7; no clear D. The V end was cut by 0 bases, the J end by 1 base, with 13 bases between. The CDR3 is made up of 16 amino acids. Germline loops: CDR1 LGHNA, CDR2 YNFKEQ. The CDR3, as DNA: TGTGCCAGCAGCCAAGAGGACGGGTTGGCGTCCTACGAGCAGTACTTC. It encodes CASSQEDGLASYEQYF.

This clonotype came up a few times. This sequence joins TRBV12-3 or TRBV12-4 and TRBJ1-6; D is ambiguous. The CDR3 has 13 residues. The V end lost 3 bases, the J end lost 9 bases, and 9 bases lay between the germline ends. CDR3 protein: CASSLLGISPLHF. The CDR3 DNA follows: TGTGCCAGCAGTTTGTTGGGGATTTCACCCCTCCACTTT.

This clonotype came up many times. This sequence joins TRBV5-1 and TRBJ2-2; 7 nucleotides line up with TRBD1. V dropped 4 bases and J dropped 3; count of bases not matched to a gene: 6. The germline V gene has CDR1 SGHRS and CDR2 YFSETQ. The CDR3 extends over 15 amino acids. DNA of the CDR3: TGCGCCAGCAGCATCGGGACAGTCTACACCGGGGAGCTGTTTTTT. This translates into CASSIGTVYTGELFF.

The sample holds many counts of this clonotype. The rearrangement joins TRBV29-1 to TRBJ1-2; D unresolved. Trimming cost V 0 bases and J 2 bases, with 7 bases left between them. The CDR3 sequence is 13 residues long. Germline values: CDR1 SQVTM, CDR2 ANQGSEA. The CDR3 coding sequence is TGCAGCGTTGAAGATGGTCAAAACTATGGCTACACCTTC. Its translation: CSVEDGQNYGYTF.

This clonotype has only a few counts. The V call is TRBV6-1, the J call TRBJ2-7; 8 nucleotides agree with TRBD1. This CDR3 spans 15 amino acids. V was pared by 7 bases and J by 0 bases, with 8 bases of the junction left unmatched. The germline CDR1 and CDR2 sequences are MNHNS and SASEGT. The CDR3 region is CASMAGGRSSYEQYV. CDR3 in DNA: TGTGCCAGCATGGCAGGGGGCCGCAGCTCCTACGAGCAGTACGTC.

The CDR3 region has the DNA TGTGCCAGCCATTGGGGCGGAAGGTCAGATACGCAGTATTTT. Its translation: CASHWGGRSDTQYF. This rearrangement joins TRBV25-1 to TRBJ2-3, with a possible D match to TRBD1 (5 bases). V was shortened by 8 bases and J by 4 bases, with 16 bases between the two germline ends. This CDR3 has 14 residues. The germline CDR1 and CDR2 sequences are MGHDK and SYGVNS.

The gene calls are TRBV18 and TRBJ1-2; no clear D gene. Germline values: CDR1 KGHSH, CDR2 LQKENI. V gave up 3 bases and J gave up 4 bases, with 9 bases separating them. The CDR3 is made up of 13 amino acids. This chain's CDR3 is CASSPLEIYGYTF. The CDR3 region has the DNA TGTGCCAGCTCACCGCTGGAGATCTATGGCTACACCTTC.

The chain is built from TRBV7-2 and TRBJ2-3; 11 positions agree with TRBD2. Germline CDR1 reads SGHTA; CDR2 reads FQGNSA. V was pared by 2 bases and J by 4 bases, with 5 bases of the junction left unmatched. This CDR3 is 16 amino acids long. CDR3 protein: CASSLPSGGRADTQYF. CDR3 coding DNA: TGTGCCAGCAGCTTACCTAGCGGGGGGCGTGCAGATACGCAGTATTTT.

CDR3 region: CASSPLGDPSYEQYF. The CDR3 DNA is TGTGCCAGCTCACCATTGGGGGACCCCTCCTACGAGCAGTACTTC. The chain couples TRBV18 to TRBJ2-7; possibly TRBD1 or TRBD2 for D (5 bases each). Germline V lookup: CDR1 KGHSH, CDR2 LQKENI. Trimming stripped 2 bases from V and 0 bases from J, with 11 bases between. This CDR3 spans 15 amino acids.

The chain links TRBV20-1 to TRBJ2-1, with 13 nucleotides matching TRBD2. Trimming removed 2 bases from V and 9 bases from J; junction bases left unmatched: 22. CDR3 size: 20 residues. Germline V gene sequence: CDR1 DFQATT, CDR2 SNEGSKA (reference sequence). The CDR3 sequence: CSARLEWTSGSDLTFGEQFF. The CDR3 DNA is TGCAGTGCTAGACTCGAATGGACTAGCGGGAGTGACCTTACCTTCGGTGAGCAGTTCTTC.

The V and J genes are TRBV5-6 and TRBJ2-2, with a weak D call TRBD2 (5 bases). Trimming left V 2 bases short and J 4 bases short, with 15 bases between. Germline values: CDR1 SGHDT, CDR2 YYEEEE. The CDR3 extends over 16 amino acids. The CDR3 DNA is TGTGCCAGCAGCTTTTGGAAGCGGTTAATCACCGGGGAGCTGTTTTTT. It specifies CASSFWKRLITGELFF.

This clonotype came up many times. The chain couples TRBV6-1 to TRBJ1-2; no clear D gene. The V and J ends lost 0 bases and 0 bases respectively, with 5 bases between them. This CDR3 is 14 amino acids long. Looked up from germline, CDR1 is MNHNS and CDR2 is SASEGT. The CDR3 loop is CASSEATANYGYTF. CDR3 sequence (DNA): TGTGCCAGCAGTGAAGCTACGGCTAACTATGGCTACACCTTC.